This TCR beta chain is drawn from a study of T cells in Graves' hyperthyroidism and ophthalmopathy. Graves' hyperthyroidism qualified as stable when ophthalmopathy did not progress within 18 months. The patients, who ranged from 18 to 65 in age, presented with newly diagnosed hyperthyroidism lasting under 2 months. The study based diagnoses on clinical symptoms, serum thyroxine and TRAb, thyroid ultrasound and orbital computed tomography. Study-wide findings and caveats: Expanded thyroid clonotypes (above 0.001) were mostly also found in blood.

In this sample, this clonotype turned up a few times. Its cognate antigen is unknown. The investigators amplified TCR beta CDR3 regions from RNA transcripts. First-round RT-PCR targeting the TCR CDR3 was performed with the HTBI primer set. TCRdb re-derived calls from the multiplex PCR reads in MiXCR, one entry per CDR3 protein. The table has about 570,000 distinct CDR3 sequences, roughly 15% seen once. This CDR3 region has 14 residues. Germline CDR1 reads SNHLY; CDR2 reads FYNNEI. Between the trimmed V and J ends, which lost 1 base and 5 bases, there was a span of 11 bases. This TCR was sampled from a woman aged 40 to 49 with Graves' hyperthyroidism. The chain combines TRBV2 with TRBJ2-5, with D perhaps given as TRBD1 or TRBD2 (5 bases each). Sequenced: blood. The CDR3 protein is CASSEGGPGETQYF. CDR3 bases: TGTGCCAGCAGTGAAGGGGGACCCGGCGAGACCCAGTACTTC.